This note documents a single T cell receptor (beta chain) sequence. The data derive from a study of control samples from healthy donors and cancer patients. The CDR3 is 13 residues long. V was pared by 3 bases and J by 5 bases, with 10 bases between. Germline assignment: CDR1 SEHNR and CDR2 FQNEAQ (reference sequence). Some clones are missing from TCRdb's copy, which holds only in-frame ones; the method was immunoSEQ multiplex PCR. Here the sample spans about 160,000 clones, approximately 94% being singletons. The TCR originated in a middle-aged woman in good health. V and J are TRBV7-9 and TRBJ1-1; D call uncertain. Sequenced input: blood. CDR3: CASSFTPGTEAFF. The CDR3 bases are TGTGCCAGCAGCTTCACCCCGGGAACTGAAGCTTTCTTT.